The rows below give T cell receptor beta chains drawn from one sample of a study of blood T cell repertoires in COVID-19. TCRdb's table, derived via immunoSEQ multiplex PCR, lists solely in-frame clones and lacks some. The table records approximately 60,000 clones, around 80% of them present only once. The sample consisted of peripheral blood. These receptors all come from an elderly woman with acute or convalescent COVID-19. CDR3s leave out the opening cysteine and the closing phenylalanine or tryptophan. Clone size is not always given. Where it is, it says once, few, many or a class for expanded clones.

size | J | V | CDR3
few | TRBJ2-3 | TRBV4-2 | ASSPGGDTQY
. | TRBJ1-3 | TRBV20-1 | SASKAVSGNTIY
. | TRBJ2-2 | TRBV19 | ASYDFARELF
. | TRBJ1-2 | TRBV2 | ASMLGGTNYGYT
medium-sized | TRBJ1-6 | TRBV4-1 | ASRPADKLTGLKSPLH
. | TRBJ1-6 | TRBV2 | ASSEQTGLKVL
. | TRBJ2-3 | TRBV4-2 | GAGAEDTQY
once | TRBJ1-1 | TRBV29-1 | SVNRNTEAF
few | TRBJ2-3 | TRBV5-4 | ASSRSGRGFDTQY
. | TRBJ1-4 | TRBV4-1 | ASSQTRQATNEKLF
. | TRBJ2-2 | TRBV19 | ASCLLAGGTGELF
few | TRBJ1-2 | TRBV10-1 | ASGELLRGLDGYT
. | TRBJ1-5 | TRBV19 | ASTAPYRGYNQPQH
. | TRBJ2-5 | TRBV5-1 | ASSRQIQETQY
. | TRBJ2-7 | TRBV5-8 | ASSLGPHYGHEQY
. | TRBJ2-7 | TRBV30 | AWTDRTGWEQY
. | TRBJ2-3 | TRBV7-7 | ASGSGTGITDTQY
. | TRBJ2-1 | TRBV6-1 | ASSDVPGLGFNEQF
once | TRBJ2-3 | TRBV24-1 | ATAARATDTQY
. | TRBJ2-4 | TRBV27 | ASSFSAGGNIQY
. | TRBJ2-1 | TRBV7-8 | ASAQERGRVEQF
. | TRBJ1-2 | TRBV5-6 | ASSYGTGTFGYT
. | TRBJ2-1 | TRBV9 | ASSVVPSGSSYNEQF
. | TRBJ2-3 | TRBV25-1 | ASSATGTSTDTQY
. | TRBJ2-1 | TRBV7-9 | ASSSPRGGSSYNEQF
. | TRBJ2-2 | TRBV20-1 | SASRLGGGTGELF
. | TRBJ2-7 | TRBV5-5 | ASSVTGLGSYEQY
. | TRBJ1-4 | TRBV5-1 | ASSLGSGRVDEKLF
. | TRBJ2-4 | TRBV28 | ASGSGVKNIQY
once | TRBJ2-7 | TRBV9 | ASSALWGPVAFNEQY
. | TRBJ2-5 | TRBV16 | ASSQKTGLTAQY
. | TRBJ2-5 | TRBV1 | TSSHRGLAGPPGETQY
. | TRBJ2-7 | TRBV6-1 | ASTQSGGAREQY
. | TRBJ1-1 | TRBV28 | ASSLGRARNTEAF
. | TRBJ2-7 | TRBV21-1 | ASRTGGFYEQY
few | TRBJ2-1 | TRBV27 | ASSFRTYNEQF